This TCR beta chain was sequenced for a study of T cell responses to AZD1222 COVID-19 vaccine. Study-level points and caveats: At baseline, seropositivity was found in only a handful of AZD1222 recipients. No day 14 peak samples; only post-peak repertoires were characterized.

Worth noting for this clone: As yet, its antigen is unknown.

Method: immunoSEQ multiplex PCR; TCRdb's copy keeps in-frame clones and lacks some. The data show about 75,000 clones, around 88% seen once. V shed 4 bases and J 0 bases; nucleotides not matched to a gene: 6. The CDR3 extends over 15 amino acids. Germline CDR1 reads SGHNT; CDR2 reads YYREEE (reference sequence). J is TRBJ2-5 and V is TRBV5-4, with TRBD1 matching over 7 bases. This clonotype originated in an adult who received the MenACWY meningococcal vaccine as a control. Sequenced material: peripheral blood, taken 28 days after the second dose of the MenACWY control vaccine. DNA for the CDR3: TGTGCCAGCAGCGACCGGGACAGTTACCAAGAGACCCAGTACTTC. Its translation: CASSDRDSYQETQYF. Based on the CDR3 plus reference TRBV5-4 and TRBJ2-5, the full variable domain is ETGVTQSPTHLIKTRGQQVTLRCSSQSGHNTVSWYQQALGQGPQFIFQYYREEENGRGNFPPRFSGLQFPNYSSELNVNALELDDSALYLCASSDRDSYQETQYFGPGTRLLVL.